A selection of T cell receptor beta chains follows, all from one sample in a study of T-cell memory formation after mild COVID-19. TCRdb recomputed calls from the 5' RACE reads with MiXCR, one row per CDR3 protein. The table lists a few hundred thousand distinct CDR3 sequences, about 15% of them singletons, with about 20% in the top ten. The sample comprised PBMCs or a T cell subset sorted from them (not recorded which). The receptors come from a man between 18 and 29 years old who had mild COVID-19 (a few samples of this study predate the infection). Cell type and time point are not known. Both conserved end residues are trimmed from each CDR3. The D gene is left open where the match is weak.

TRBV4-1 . ASSHPMEDTQY
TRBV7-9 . ASSLERYTIY
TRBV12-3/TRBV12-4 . ASSLETYEQF
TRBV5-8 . ASSLGPGGETQY
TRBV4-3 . ASSPQGSGHKYNEQF
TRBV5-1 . ASSIDRNWNYGYT
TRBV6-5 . ASRSHDAGYNEQF
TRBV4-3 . ASSQMGPGRENQPQH
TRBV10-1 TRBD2 ASAQRDTDTQY
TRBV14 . ASARGEWDEQY
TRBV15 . ATSIQTGSEAF
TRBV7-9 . ASSPASLNEKLF
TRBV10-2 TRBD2 ASSDGLAGVYNEQF
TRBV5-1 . ASSEGHGEDYGYT
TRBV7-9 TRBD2 ASSSIRTSGRYNEQF
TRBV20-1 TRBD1 SSTGTAQETQY
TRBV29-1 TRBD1 SAGDSSTDTQY
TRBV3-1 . ASSQSKNTEAF
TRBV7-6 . ASSLREENEQF
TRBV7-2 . ASSFVPTSYEQY
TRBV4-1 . ASSQDVPGGYT
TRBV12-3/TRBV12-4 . ASTLDGATYNEQF
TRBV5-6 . ASSPRLWGGYT
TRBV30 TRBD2 ASSRGEIYEQY
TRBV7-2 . ASSLDGQPQH
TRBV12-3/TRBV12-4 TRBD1 ASTLDRSNSPLH
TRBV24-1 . ATSTSQGTRF
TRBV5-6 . ASSLNSFEQY
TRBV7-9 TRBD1 ASSLGQGGNTIY
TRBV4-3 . ASSQDPGVGNTIY
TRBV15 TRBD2 ATSRDRTSGGAKTDTQY
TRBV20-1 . SASQGIGTTEAF
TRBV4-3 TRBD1 ASSQDGQGKNIQY
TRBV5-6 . ASSTPRDSGVSYEQY
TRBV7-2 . ASSLEAQGQSPLH
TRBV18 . ASSPVENRERQPQH
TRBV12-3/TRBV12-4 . ASGTSYEQY
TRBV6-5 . ASSYGQYYGYT
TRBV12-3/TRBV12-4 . ASSPDRQETQY
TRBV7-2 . ASSPTRQETQY
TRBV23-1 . ASSQLISGRPREETQY
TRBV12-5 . ASGLAGGLYEQY
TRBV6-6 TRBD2 ASSYSRTSGGTDTQY
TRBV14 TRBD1 ASSQDGTGHSYEQY
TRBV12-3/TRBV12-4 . ASTLAFRDGYT
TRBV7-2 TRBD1 ASSADRDRAPD
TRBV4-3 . ASSQGGSYEQY
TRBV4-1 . ASSQEQAPNTDTQY
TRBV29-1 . SAETGLSGNTIY
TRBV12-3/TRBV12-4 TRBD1 ASSLDRALKPQH
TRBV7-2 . ASSLVHREETQY
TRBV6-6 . ASISSGSGTEAF
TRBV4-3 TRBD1 ASSQSRQGYTEAF
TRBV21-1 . ASSKCQRGSYNEQF